These 6 T cell receptor beta chains were sequenced from one sample in a study of T cells in Graves' hyperthyroidism and ophthalmopathy. Amplification yielded TCR beta CDR3 regions, with RNA transcripts as the source. The primer set for the first-round RT-PCR of the TCR CDR3 was HTBI. TCRdb itself ran the multiplex PCR reads through MiXCR, one entry per CDR3 protein. Altogether hundreds of thousands of distinct CDR3 sequences are present, about 15% being singletons, with the ten largest covering approximately 30%. The sample taken for sequencing was blood. The receptors derive from a woman aged 18-29 years with Graves' ophthalmopathy.

This clonotype showed up many times. V is TRBV29-1 and J is TRBJ2-7, with TRBD1 as a possible D gene (6 bases). Trimming cost V 8 bases and J 2 bases, with 13 bases left between them. CDR1 is SQVTM and CDR2 is ANQGSEA in the germline V gene. This CDR3 is 12 amino acids long. CDR3 sequence reads: CSFLGDTYEQYF. As DNA, the CDR3 is TGCAGCTTCCTGGGGGACACCTACGAGCAGTACTTC.

This clonotype has a handful of counts. The chain employs TRBV4-1 and TRBJ1-5; a possible D gene is TRBD1 (5 bases). Germline V gene lookup returns CDR1 MGHRA and CDR2 YSYEKL. The CDR3 loop spans 17 amino acids. Trimming took off 4 bases at V and 3 bases at J, with 19 bases between the two ends. For the CDR3, the DNA is TGCGCCAGCAGCCTAAGCCCCGACAGTTACCTCAATCAGCCCCAGCATTTT. It yields the protein CASSLSPDSYLNQPQHF.

The DNA of the CDR3 is TGTGCCAGCAGCTTCCGGGACACCTACGAGCAGTACTTC. Residues: CASSFRDTYEQYF. The genes are TRBV5-8 and TRBJ2-7; a weak D match, TRBD1 (6 bases). In germline, CDR1 is SGHTS, CDR2 YDEGEE. V was trimmed by 2 bases and J by 2 bases, leaving 8 bases between them. This CDR3 region has 13 residues.

The chain has TRBV28 and TRBJ2-1, with D possibly TRBD2 on 6 matching bases. Trimming removed 6 bases at V and 0 bases at J, with 15 bases between. Germline V gene sequence: CDR1 MDHEN, CDR2 SYDVKM. CDR3 size: 16 residues. DNA for the CDR3: TGTGCCAGCAGGGGGGGAAGCGGGCCCTCCTACAATGAGCAGTTCTTC. It codes for CASRGGSGPSYNEQFF.

This chain links TRBV28 with TRBJ1-1; D not resolved. Germline CDR1 reads MDHEN; CDR2 reads SYDVKM. V was clipped by 5 bases and J by 6 bases, with 16 bases between them. The CDR3 runs to 14 residues. Written as DNA, the CDR3 is TGTGCCAGCAGTAGACGACGCTCTATTTCTGAAGCTTTCTTT. Amino acid sequence: CASSRRRSISEAFF.

This clonotype was seen ten or more times. The chain carries TRBV6-1 and TRBJ1-2, with TRBD1 identical over 8 bases. CDR3 size: 13 residues. Germline lookup yields CDR1 MNHNS and CDR2 SASEGT. V dropped 6 bases and J dropped 9; count of bases not matched to a gene: 9. CDR3 sequence (DNA): TGTGCCAGCAGCCCCAGACAGGGGATGAGCTACACCTTC. As protein: CASSPRQGMSYTF.